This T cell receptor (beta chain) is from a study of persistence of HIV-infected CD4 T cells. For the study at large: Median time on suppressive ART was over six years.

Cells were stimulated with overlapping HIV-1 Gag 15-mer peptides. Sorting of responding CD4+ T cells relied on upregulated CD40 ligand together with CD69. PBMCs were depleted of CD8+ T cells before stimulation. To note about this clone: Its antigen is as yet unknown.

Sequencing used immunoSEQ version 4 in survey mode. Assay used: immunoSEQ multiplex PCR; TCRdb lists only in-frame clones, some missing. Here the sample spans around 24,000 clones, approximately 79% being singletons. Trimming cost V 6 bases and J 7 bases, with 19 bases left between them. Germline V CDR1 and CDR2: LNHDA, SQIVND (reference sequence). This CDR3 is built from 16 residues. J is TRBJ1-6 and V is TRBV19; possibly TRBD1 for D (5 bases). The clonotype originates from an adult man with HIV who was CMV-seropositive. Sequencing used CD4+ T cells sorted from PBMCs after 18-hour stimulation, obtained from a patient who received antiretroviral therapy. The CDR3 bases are TGTGCCAGTAGACCTCGGGGCAGGGAGAAGAATTCACCCCTCCACTTT. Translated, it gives CASRPRGREKNSPLHF.